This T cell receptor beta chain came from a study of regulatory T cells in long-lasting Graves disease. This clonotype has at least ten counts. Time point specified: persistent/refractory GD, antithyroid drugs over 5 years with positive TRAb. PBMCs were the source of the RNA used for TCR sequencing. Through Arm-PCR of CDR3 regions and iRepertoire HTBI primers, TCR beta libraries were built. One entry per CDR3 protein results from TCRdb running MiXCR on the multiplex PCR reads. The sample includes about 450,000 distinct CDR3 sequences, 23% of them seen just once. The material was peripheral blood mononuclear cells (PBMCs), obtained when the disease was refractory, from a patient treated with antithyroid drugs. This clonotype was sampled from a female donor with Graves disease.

CDR3: CATDKTGLGNTEAFF. As DNA, the CDR3 is TGTGCCACCGACAAGACAGGTTTGGGGAACACTGAAGCTTTCTTT. The gene calls are TRBV2 and TRBJ1-1, with D possibly matching TRBD1 (6 bases). CDR3 length: 15 amino acids. The germline CDR1 and CDR2 sequences are SNHLY and FYNNEI. Trimming stripped 10 bases from V and 1 base from J, with 19 bases between. The variable domain in full, completed from reference TRBV2 and TRBJ1-1, reads EPEVTQTPSHQVTQMGQEVILRCVPISNHLYFYWYRQILGQKVEFLVSFYNNEISEKSEIFDDQFSVERPDGSNFTLKIRSTKLEDSAMYFCATDKTGLGNTEAFFGQGTRLTVV.